These 27 T cell receptor beta chains were all obtained from the same sample, sequenced in a study of blood T cell repertoires in COVID-19. Assay used: immunoSEQ multiplex PCR; TCRdb lists only in-frame clones, some missing. In the table there are around 310,000 clones, roughly 89% of which are singletons. Specimen: PBMCs or T cells enriched from blood (not recorded which). These receptors all stem from a woman under 40 who had recovered from COVID-19.

The rearrangement joins TRBV2 to TRBJ2-7; a weak D match, TRBD2 (5 bases). Trimming removed 1 base at V and 2 bases at J, with 15 bases between. Germline V CDR1 and CDR2: SNHLY, FYNNEI. This CDR3 has 16 amino acids. CDR3 sequence: CASSEGTSNVPYEQYF. The CDR3 bases are TGTGCCAGCAGTGAAGGGACTTCTAACGTTCCCTACGAGCAGTACTTC.

This rearrangement joins TRBV27 to TRBJ2-3, with TRBD1 matching 8 bases. The CDR3 is 14 residues long. Germline CDR1 reads MNHEY; CDR2 reads SMNVEV (reference sequence). The ends lost 6 bases at V and 0 bases at J; junction bases unmatched: 2. CDR3 DNA sequence: TGTGCCAGCAGCCGACAGGGGAGCACAGATACGCAGTATTTT. Amino acid sequence: CASSRQGSTDTQYF.

The chain recombines TRBV14 with TRBJ1-2, with 7 bases lining up with TRBD1. Trimming at V came to 4 bases and at J to 7 bases, leaving 6 bases not matched to a gene. The germline gives CDR1 SGHDN, CDR2 FVKESK. The CDR3 totals 13 residues. The CDR3 reads CASSPRTGSGYTF. For the CDR3, the DNA is TGTGCCAGCAGCCCCCGGACAGGTAGTGGCTACACCTTC.

This chain links TRBV5-6 with TRBJ1-4; D gene uncertain. The CDR3 spans 15 residues. Looked up from germline, CDR1 is SGHDT and CDR2 is YYEEEE. The V end lost 4 bases, the J end lost 0 bases, and 10 bases lay between the germline ends. CDR3 in DNA: TGTGCCAGCAGCCAAACACCAGCAACTAATGAAAAACTGTTTTTT. This gives the protein CASSQTPATNEKLFF.

The chain has TRBV11-1 and TRBJ2-1, with a weak D call TRBD2 (5 bases). This CDR3 spans 15 amino acids. Trimming removed 5 bases from V and 0 bases from J, with 11 bases in between. The germline gives CDR1 SGHAT, CDR2 FQDESV (reference sequence). The CDR3 sequence: CASSRERSSYNEQFF. CDR3 DNA: TGTGCCAGCAGCCGAGAGCGGAGCTCCTACAATGAGCAGTTCTTC.

The V gene is TRBV7-2, the J gene TRBJ2-3; D may be TRBD1 (5 bases). The V and J ends lost 3 bases and 4 bases respectively, with 11 bases between them. Germline CDR1 is SGHTA and CDR2 is FQGNSA. The CDR3 loop spans 14 amino acids. The CDR3 loop is CASSLNGHPDTQYF. CDR3 coding DNA: TGTGCCAGCAGCTTGAACGGACATCCAGATACGCAGTATTTT.

The rearrangement uses TRBV28 and TRBJ2-7; unclear D gene. This CDR3 has 13 residues. The V gene lost 5 bases and the J gene lost 3 bases, with 11 bases spanning the gap. Germline CDR1 MDHEN, CDR2 SYDVKM. Here the CDR3 reads CASSPPPLYEQYF. The CDR3 nucleotides read TGTGCCAGCAGTCCCCCCCCTCTCTACGAGCAGTACTTC.

The V gene is TRBV6-1, the J gene TRBJ1-5, with TRBD1 identical over 7 bases. J lost 0 bases, V lost 4 bases, and 9 bases had no gene match. CDR1 MNHNS and CDR2 SASEGT come from the germline V gene. CDR3 size: 17 residues. CDR3 loop: CASSAFGQVDSNQPQHF. CDR3 nucleotides: TGTGCCAGCAGTGCATTCGGACAGGTTGATAGCAATCAGCCCCAGCATTTT.

The rearrangement uses TRBV19 and TRBJ1-1; 7 bases are shared with TRBD1. After removal of 1 base from V and 8 bases from J, the junction contained 7 bases not matched to a gene. The CDR3 has 14 residues. Germline CDR1 LNHDA, CDR2 SQIVND (reference sequence). CDR3 coding DNA: TGTGCCAGTAGTATAGGAAGGACAGGACGCGAAGCTTTCTTT. It translates to CASSIGRTGREAFF.

The chain has TRBV5-1 and TRBJ2-1; 11 bases align to TRBD2. The CDR3 sequence is 15 residues long. The V gene's germline CDR1 is SGHRS and CDR2 YFSETQ. The V gene end was trimmed by 3 bases and the J gene end by 5 bases; junction bases not matched to a gene: 4. The CDR3 region has the DNA TGCGCCAGCAGCTCCACTAGCGGGAGTCACAATGAGCAGTTCTTC. Amino acid sequence: CASSSTSGSHNEQFF.

This chain uses TRBV18 with TRBJ1-3, with D perhaps TRBD1 (6 bases). Germline CDR1 KGHSH, CDR2 LQKENI. V lost 2 bases and J 0 bases, leaving 14 bases between the germline ends. The CDR3 contains 17 residues. CDR3 nucleotides: TGTGCCAGCTCACCAAGAGTGACAGGTTCCTCTGGAAACACCATATATTTT. Its translation: CASSPRVTGSSGNTIYF.

The chain joins TRBV12-5 to TRBJ1-1; no definite D call. Germline V gene sequence: CDR1 LGHNT, CDR2 FRNRAP. Trimming took off 3 bases at V and 2 bases at J, with 7 bases between the two ends. The CDR3 sequence is 13 residues long. CDR3 in DNA: TGTGCTAGTGGTTTACAACACAACACTGAAGCTTTCTTT. Encoded protein: CASGLQHNTEAFF. Using reference TRBV12-5 and TRBJ1-1 for the parts outside the CDR3, the full variable domain is DARVTQTPRHKVTEMGQEVTMRCQPILGHNTVFWYRQTMMQGLELLAYFRNRAPLDDSGMPKDRFSAEMPDATLATLKIQPSEPRDSAVYFCASGLQHNTEAFFGQGTRLTVV.

J is TRBJ1-6 and V is TRBV5-4; 8 bases line up with TRBD1. Germline assignment: CDR1 SGHNT and CDR2 YYREEE (reference sequence). This CDR3 comprises 15 residues. Germline trimming cut 0 bases from V and 7 bases from J; bases unmatched to any gene: 3. The DNA of the CDR3 is TGTGCCAGCAGCTTGGGGACAGGGTCCAATTCACCCCTCCACTTT. Translated: CASSLGTGSNSPLHF.

This sequence joins TRBV3-1 (or the pseudogene TRBV3-2) and TRBJ2-5, with D possibly TRBD1 on 5 matching bases. CDR3 length: 14 residues. V was cut by 1 base and J by 7 bases, with 13 bases left in between. CDR1 and CDR2 (germline): LGHDT, YNNKEL (reference sequence). Here the CDR3 reads CASSQGTGDGTQYF. The CDR3 region has the DNA TGTGCCAGCAGCCAAGGAACAGGCGACGGGACCCAGTACTTC.

This clone occurred once. The chain has TRBV9 and TRBJ2-1, with 7 bases matching TRBD2. V dropped 0 bases and J dropped 8; count of bases not matched to a gene: 8. This CDR3 has 15 residues. Germline lookup yields CDR1 SGDLS and CDR2 YYNGEE. The CDR3, as DNA: TGTGCCAGCAGCGTAGGCCATACTAGCGTCCATGAGCAGTTCTTC. This encodes CASSVGHTSVHEQFF.

The chain recombines TRBV7-9 with TRBJ1-1, with D possibly matching TRBD1 (5 bases). Germline CDR1 SEHNR, CDR2 FQNEAQ (reference sequence). V was pared by 5 bases and J by 0 bases, with 13 bases between. The CDR3 has 15 amino acids. The CDR3 region has the DNA TGTGCCAGCAGCCCTCCTACAGGTTTGAACACTGAAGCTTTCTTT. Protein product: CASSPPTGLNTEAFF.

The chain employs TRBV7-6 and TRBJ2-7, with D perhaps TRBD1 (6 bases). Germline V CDR1 and CDR2: SGHVS, FNYEAQ. The CDR3 is 15 residues long. Trimming removed 2 bases from V and 0 bases from J, with 11 bases in between. Here the CDR3 DNA reads TGTGCCAGCAGCTTATCGACAGGACCCTCCTACGAGCAGTACTTC. Translation gives CASSLSTGPSYEQYF. Complete variable domain (other parts from reference TRBV7-6 and TRBJ2-7): GAGVSQSPRYKVTKRGQDVALRCDPISGHVSLYWYRQALGQGPEFLTYFNYEAQQDKSGLPNDRFSAERPEGSISTLTIQRTEQRDSAMYRCASSLSTGPSYEQYFGPGTRLTVT.

The genes are TRBV4-3 and TRBJ2-2, with D possibly matching TRBD1 (6 bases). This CDR3 has 14 residues. Germline CDR1 is LGHNA and CDR2 is YSLEER. V gave up 3 bases and J gave up 5 bases, with 10 bases separating them. CDR3 in amino acids: CASSHLQGTGELFF. DNA for the CDR3: TGCGCCAGCAGCCATCTGCAGGGGACCGGGGAGCTGTTTTTT.

This chain connects TRBV19 to TRBJ2-1, with 8 bases aligning to TRBD1. This CDR3 region has 16 residues. V lost 2 bases to trimming and J lost 6 bases; unmatched junction nucleotides: 9. Germline CDR1 reads LNHDA; CDR2 reads SQIVND (reference sequence). The CDR3 nucleotides are TGTGCCAGTAGTATATTAGCAGGGACAGGAGGCAATGAGCAGTTCTTC. Protein product: CASSILAGTGGNEQFF.

The gene calls are TRBV7-6 and TRBJ2-1, with 9 bases matching TRBD2. This CDR3 comprises 15 residues. V lost 1 base and J lost 7; bases outside the gene matches: 5. Germline values: CDR1 SGHVS, CDR2 FNYEAQ. The chain's CDR3 is CASSLGHSGRNEQFF. In DNA form, the CDR3 reads TGTGCCAGCAGCTTAGGGCACAGCGGGAGGAATGAGCAGTTCTTC.

The rearrangement joins TRBV5-1 to TRBJ1-3; D is ambiguous. Trimming took 5 bases from V and 4 from J, leaving 4 bases between them. Germline V gives CDR1 SGHRS, CDR2 YFSETQ. The CDR3 is 11 residues long. CDR3 region: CASRSGNTIYF. DNA of the CDR3: TGCGCCAGCAGGTCGGGAAACACCATATATTTT.

V and J are TRBV7-9 and TRBJ1-1; possible D gene TRBD1, 5 bases. The length of the CDR3 is 13 residues. V was clipped by 4 bases and J by 4 bases, with 10 bases between them. Germline V CDR1 and CDR2: SEHNR, FQNEAQ (reference sequence). CDR3 sequence: CASSSGQGTEAFF. CDR3 coding DNA: TGTGCCAGCAGCTCAGGGCAGGGCACTGAAGCTTTCTTT. Supplemented by reference TRBV7-9 and TRBJ1-1, the full variable domain reads DTGVSQNPRHKITKRGQNVTFRCDPISEHNRLYWYRQTLGQGPEFLTYFQNEAQLEKSRLLSDRFSAERPKGSFSTLEIQRTEQGDSAMYLCASSSGQGTEAFFGQGTRLTVV.

This clone was observed once. V and J are TRBV5-6 and TRBJ2-5; 8 bases agree with TRBD1. The CDR3 consists of 17 residues. Germline trimming cut 1 base from V and 5 bases from J; bases unmatched to any gene: 13. Germline lookup yields CDR1 SGHDT and CDR2 YYEEEE. This chain's CDR3 is CASSLYSKTGGRETQYF. Written as DNA, the CDR3 is TGTGCCAGCAGCTTGTATTCAAAAACAGGGGGTCGGGAGACCCAGTACTTC.

The chain links TRBV28 to TRBJ1-4, with 8 bases aligning to TRBD1. The ends lost 3 bases at V and 4 bases at J; junction bases unmatched: 4. Per the germline V gene, CDR1 is MDHEN and CDR2 is SYDVKM. The CDR3 length is 15 residues. The CDR3 nucleotides are TGTGCCAGCAGTTTTCGGACAGGGAATAATGAAAAACTGTTTTTT. Encoded protein: CASSFRTGNNEKLFF.

The chain employs TRBV5-1 and TRBJ2-7, with 7 nucleotides matching TRBD1. V gave up 2 bases and J gave up 0 bases; unmatched junction bases: 5. The CDR3 contains 15 residues. From germline, CDR1 is SGHRS and CDR2 YFSETQ. CDR3 coding DNA: TGCGCCAGCAGCTTAGCCAGGGGGTCCTCCTACGAGCAGTACTTC. Protein product: CASSLARGSSYEQYF.

V gene TRBV6-5 combines with J gene TRBJ1-4; possibly TRBD1 for D (5 bases). Looked up from germline, CDR1 is MNHEY and CDR2 is SVGAGI. This CDR3 region has 14 residues. The V gene lost 5 bases and the J gene lost 6 bases, with 13 bases spanning the gap. CDR3 DNA sequence: TGTGCCAGCAGTCATTGGGGGGTGGATGAAAAACTGTTTTTT. It yields the protein CASSHWGVDEKLFF.

The chain carries TRBV27 and TRBJ2-1, with 10 positions matching TRBD2. Trimming took 4 bases from V and 4 from J; bases not matched to a gene: 4. The CDR3 sequence is 15 residues long. Germline V gene sequence: CDR1 MNHEY, CDR2 SMNVEV (reference sequence). In DNA form, the CDR3 reads TGTGCCAGCAGTTCTCCTAGCGGGAGTTACAATGAGCAGTTCTTC. This sequence encodes CASSSPSGSYNEQFF.